This record concerns one T cell receptor beta chain sequence. Its antigen remains unknown. Trimming removed 2 bases from V and 4 bases from J, with 9 bases in between. Per germline, CDR1 MNHEY and CDR2 SVGAGI. The CDR3 spans 13 residues. Naive CD4+ cells were CD45RA-selected; the remaining cells were memory. This sample stems from a study of shared clonotypes between healthy human individuals. Findings of the study overall: With several donors compared, roughly 5% of naive CD4 clonotypes were shared.

The authors split each subset's genomic DNA evenly across several immunoSEQ plates. Replicate PCRs from sorted subsets contained around 200 ng DNA, which is 30,000 to 35,000 T cell genomes. Only in-frame clones appear in the TCRdb table, and some are missing; sequencing was by immunoSEQ multiplex PCR. The profile shows roughly 640,000 clones, around 72% of them singletons. The specimen sequenced was memory CD4+ T cells sorted from blood. The subset denotes: CD45RA-negative fraction. The chain joins TRBV6-5 to TRBJ2-7; D gene unclear. This sequence originates from a woman under 40 in good health. Written as DNA, the CDR3 is TGTGCCAGCAGTTACCCTAACGGGTACGAGCAGTACTTC. Translating it yields CASSYPNGYEQYF.